The source of this T cell receptor beta chain is a study of blood T cells in healthy people across ages. A second PCR, run for 7 to 11 cycles, used a sample-barcoded 5' primer plus a J-beta primer mix. MiXCR, run by TCRdb on the 5' RACE reads, gives a single entry per CDR3 protein. The sample consists of about 780,000 distinct CDR3 sequences, around 50% of them appearing once. J lost 5 bases, V lost 3 bases, and 9 bases had no gene match. Germline V lookup: CDR1 GTSNPN, CDR2 SVGIG (reference sequence). The CDR3 loop spans 14 amino acids. This receptor was identified in a man older than 75 in good health. Sequencing was performed on blood. V and J are TRBV30 and TRBJ1-2, with 7 positions matching TRBD1. This CDR3 is CAWSATGIGYGYTF. CDR3 DNA: TGTGCCTGGAGCGCGACAGGGATTGGGTATGGCTACACCTTC.